This TCR beta chain comes out of a study of PD-1 blockade in mismatch repair-deficient tumors. All patients were mismatch repair deficient, assessed by either PCR or immunohistochemistry. The germline gives CDR1 SGHVS, CDR2 FNYEAQ. Losses at the gene ends were 1 base for V and 0 bases for J; bases not matched to a gene: 2. The CDR3 has 16 residues. Sequenced by immunoSEQ multiplex PCR; TCRdb stores in-frame clones only, minus some. The sample has roughly 130,000 clones, about 90% seen once. This TCR derives from an adult with mismatch repair-deficient cancer. The source was peripheral blood, collected approximately 72 weeks after starting pembrolizumab. The rearrangement uses TRBV7-6 and TRBJ2-7; 11 bases agree with TRBD1. This CDR3 reads CASSLEGTGGSYEQYF. The CDR3 nucleotides are TGTGCCAGCAGCTTAGAGGGGACAGGGGGCTCCTACGAGCAGTACTTC. Supplemented by reference TRBV7-6 and TRBJ2-7, the full variable domain reads GAGVSQSPRYKVTKRGQDVALRCDPISGHVSLYWYRQALGQGPEFLTYFNYEAQQDKSGLPNDRFSAERPEGSISTLTIQRTEQRDSAMYRCASSLEGTGGSYEQYFGPGTRLTVT.